These 19 T cell receptor beta chains were all obtained from the same sample, sequenced in a study of control samples from healthy donors and cancer patients. Assay: immunoSEQ multiplex PCR; the TCRdb copy retains only in-frame clones and omits some. This sample has roughly 190,000 clones, with around 91% found just once. Sequencing was done on a sample of blood. The source of these receptors is a woman under 40 in good health.

This clone has just a few counts. The V and J genes are TRBV7-6 and TRBJ1-2, with a weak D call TRBD1 (6 bases). Germline loops: CDR1 SGHVS, CDR2 FNYEAQ. V gave up 1 base and J gave up 3 bases, with 12 bases separating them. This CDR3 has 15 residues. CDR3 nucleotides: TGTGCCAGCAGCTTAGGAGGGGGGACTTACTATGGCTACACCTTC. Protein sequence: CASSLGGGTYYGYTF.

The J gene is TRBJ1-1, the V gene TRBV2, with 8 nucleotides matching TRBD1. In germline, CDR1 is SNHLY, CDR2 FYNNEI. The junction had 6 bases not matched to a gene; V was cut back by 3 bases and J by 3 bases. The CDR3 has 15 amino acids. The CDR3 bases are TGTGCCAGCAGTGACTATATACAGGGGGACACTGAAGCTTTCTTT. Translation gives CASSDYIQGDTEAFF.

Only one count was recorded for this clone. V usage is TRBV21-1 and J usage is TRBJ2-1; the listed D gene, TRBD2, was not tested against the DNA. TRBV21-1 is labeled a pseudogene. The CDR3 totals 16 residues. The CDR3 bases are TGTGCCAGCAGCAAAGGGGGGACTAGCGGTAACAATGAGCAGTTCTTC. It is translated as CASSKGGTSGNNEQFF.

This clone was seen only once. The chain has TRBV4-1 and TRBJ2-5, with TRBD1 identical over 11 bases. CDR3 length: 17 residues. The germline V gene encodes CDR1 MGHRA and CDR2 YSYEKL. V trimming: 1 base; J trimming: 2 bases; junction bases outside the gene matches: 6. CDR3 amino acids: CASSQVGTGGGQETQYF. In nucleotides, the CDR3 is TGCGCCAGCAGCCAAGTGGGGACAGGGGGAGGACAAGAGACCCAGTACTTC.

This clone was detected only once. The V gene is TRBV4-1, the J gene TRBJ2-2, with 11 bases matching TRBD2. V was pared by 0 bases and J by 1 base, with 4 bases of the junction left unmatched. The V gene's germline CDR1 is MGHRA and CDR2 YSYEKL. The CDR3 runs 18 residues. The CDR3 is CASSQDRTSGLNTGELFF. The CDR3 DNA is TGCGCCAGCAGCCAAGATCGGACTAGCGGGTTGAACACCGGGGAGCTGTTTTTT.

V usage is TRBV5-4 and J usage is TRBJ2-2; the match to TRBD2 covers 11 bases. CDR1 is SGHNT, CDR2 YYREEE, per germline (reference sequence). Trimming cost V 3 bases and J 6 bases; bases outside gene matches: 10. This CDR3 has 17 amino acids. CDR3 DNA sequence: TGTGCCAGCAGCTCGGCTAGCGGGGGGTTAGTGGCCGGGGAGCTGTTTTTT. Protein product: CASSSASGGLVAGELFF.

This clone was detected a few times. The chain joins TRBV12-5 to TRBJ1-2; 7 bases agree with TRBD1. The CDR3 length is 14 residues. Germline V gene data show CDR1 as LGHNT and CDR2 as FRNRAP. Germline trimming cut 5 bases from V and 2 bases from J; bases unmatched to any gene: 5. Here the CDR3 DNA reads TGTGCTAGTGGTGGGGACAGTCTAAACTATGGCTACACCTTC. It encodes CASGGDSLNYGYTF.

The chain carries TRBV15 and TRBJ2-5; 7 bases are a match to TRBD2. Germline trimming cut 1 base from V and 4 bases from J; bases unmatched to any gene: 0. Germline lookup yields CDR1 LNHNV and CDR2 YYDKDF (reference sequence). This CDR3 spans 13 amino acids. CDR3 protein: CATSRGEGETQYF. The CDR3 coding sequence is TGTGCCACCAGCAGAGGGGAGGGAGAGACCCAGTACTTC.

V usage is TRBV4-2 and J usage is TRBJ1-1, with unresolved D. V was clipped by 0 bases and J by 3 bases, with 17 bases between them. The CDR3 sequence is 17 residues long. Germline CDR1 and CDR2: LGHNA and YNFKEQ. CDR3 amino acids: CASSQEEEWGRYTEAFF. CDR3 in DNA: TGTGCCAGCAGCCAAGAGGAGGAATGGGGTCGTTACACTGAAGCTTTCTTT.

In its sample, this clone was seen once. The rearrangement uses TRBV4-1 and TRBJ2-1; 11 positions agree with TRBD2. Germline V lookup: CDR1 MGHRA, CDR2 YSYEKL. After removal of 6 bases from V and 6 bases from J, the junction contained 13 bases not matched to a gene. This CDR3 is 17 amino acids long. This CDR3 reads CASRYALAGEWGNEQFF. The CDR3 DNA reads TGCGCCAGCAGATACGCACTAGCGGGAGAGTGGGGCAATGAGCAGTTCTTC.

This clone was seen only a few times. V gene TRBV28 combines with J gene TRBJ2-3; TRBD2 matches 9 bases. The length of the CDR3 is 17 residues. Per the germline V gene, CDR1 is MDHEN and CDR2 is SYDVKM. V dropped 4 bases and J dropped 0; count of bases not matched to a gene: 8. The CDR3 region has the DNA TGTGCCAGCAGTTCAAATAGCGGGAGAGACAGCACAGATACGCAGTATTTT. Its translation is CASSSNSGRDSTDTQYF.

The chain carries TRBV27 and TRBJ2-2; maybe TRBD1 (5 bases). CDR1 MNHEY and CDR2 SMNVEV come from the germline V gene (reference sequence). The CDR3 loop spans 16 amino acids. The V and J ends lost 6 bases and 0 bases respectively, with 14 bases between them. The CDR3 DNA reads TGTGCCAGCAGCCTACAGGTGCCCGCGAACACCGGGGAGCTGTTTTTT. It is translated as CASSLQVPANTGELFF.

This sequence joins TRBV18 and TRBJ2-5, with 11 bases identical to TRBD1. V lost 6 bases, J lost 5 bases, and 5 bases stayed unmatched. The CDR3 spans 14 residues. Germline assignment: CDR1 KGHSH and CDR2 LQKENI. The CDR3 protein is CASSRTGGRETQYF. In DNA form, the CDR3 reads TGTGCCAGCTCGAGGACAGGGGGCCGGGAGACCCAGTACTTC. Filled out from reference TRBV18 and TRBJ2-5, the complete variable domain reads NAGVMQNPRHLVRRRGQEARLRCSPMKGHSHVYWYRQLPEEGLKFMVYLQKENIIDESGMPKERFSAEFPKEGPSILRIQQVVRGDSAAYFCASSRTGGRETQYFGPGTRLLVL.

The J gene is TRBJ2-1, the V gene TRBV5-1; 8 bases map to TRBD2. This CDR3 is 18 amino acids long. V was pared by 0 bases and J by 0 bases, with 8 bases of the junction left unmatched. Germline V gene lookup returns CDR1 SGHRS and CDR2 YFSETQ. CDR3 coding DNA: TGCGCCAGCAGCTTGGCAGCGGGGGCGCCTAGCTCCTACAATGAGCAGTTCTTC. This gives the protein CASSLAAGAPSSYNEQFF.

This chain joins TRBV19 and TRBJ1-3, with 8 positions matching TRBD1. Looked up from germline, CDR1 is LNHDA and CDR2 is SQIVND (reference sequence). The CDR3 loop spans 13 amino acids. The junction had 3 bases not matched to a gene; V was cut back by 7 bases and J by 4 bases. The CDR3 DNA sequence: TGTGCCAGTACCCGGACAGGGGGAAACACCATATATTTT. Protein product: CASTRTGGNTIYF.

The chain joins TRBV7-6 to TRBJ2-3; D is unresolved. The V and J ends lost 1 base and 3 bases respectively, with 20 bases between them. CDR1 is SGHVS, CDR2 FNYEAQ, per germline. This CDR3 contains 18 residues. The CDR3 sequence is CASSLVPPAGLETDTQYF. The CDR3 bases are TGTGCCAGCAGCTTAGTACCTCCAGCCGGTTTAGAAACAGATACGCAGTATTTT.

The chain recombines TRBV6-1 with TRBJ2-5, with a weak D call TRBD2 (6 bases). The germline gives CDR1 MNHNS, CDR2 SASEGT. Deletions cut 3 bases from V and 6 bases from J, with 11 bases between. The CDR3 contains 13 residues. The CDR3 reads CASSDLGGKTQYF. CDR3 sequence (DNA): TGTGCCAGCAGTGATCTCGGGGGAAAGACCCAGTACTTC.

The chain combines TRBV7-6 with TRBJ2-7; unclear D gene. Germline V lookup: CDR1 SGHVS, CDR2 FNYEAQ. Deletions cut 0 bases from V and 6 bases from J, with 6 bases between. The CDR3 has 12 residues. This chain's CDR3 is CASSLAQSEQYF. CDR3 DNA sequence: TGTGCCAGCAGCTTAGCCCAGTCCGAGCAGTACTTC.

The gene calls are TRBV5-8 and TRBJ1-3; 7 positions agree with TRBD1. V lost 2 bases and J lost 0; bases outside the gene matches: 5. The germline V gene has CDR1 SGHTS and CDR2 YDEGEE. This CDR3 is built from 16 residues. The CDR3 coding sequence is TGTGCCAGCAGCTTCCGGGACAGCTACTCTGGAAACACCATATATTTT. It is translated as CASSFRDSYSGNTIYF.